Listed below are T cell receptor beta chains from one sample, sequenced in a study of T cells in Graves' hyperthyroidism and ophthalmopathy. In TCRdb, the multiplex PCR reads were re-called with MiXCR into one record per CDR3 protein. The sample holds over 650,000 distinct CDR3 sequences, roughly 45% seen once. Sequenced material: peripheral blood or thyroid tissue (not recorded which). The receptors originated from an adult man with Graves' disease, either hyperthyroidism or ophthalmopathy (not recorded which). Each CDR3 is given with its conserved first and last residue. D genes are given only for firm matches. Part of the rows lack a size; the others show once, few, many or a class for expanded clones.

D gene: TRBD1; J gene: TRBJ2-5; clone size: few; V gene: TRBV9; CDR3 DNA: TGTGCCAGCAGCCAGGGGACAGGGCCAGAGACCCAGTACTTC; CDR3 protein: CASSQGTGPETQYF
D gene: TRBD2; J gene: TRBJ2-1; clone size: few; V gene: TRBV2; CDR3 DNA: TGTGCCAGCAGACTAGCGGGGGCGGGCTCCTACAATGAGCAGTTCTTC; CDR3 protein: CASRLAGAGSYNEQFF
D gene: -; J gene: TRBJ1-2; clone size: many; V gene: TRBV7-9; CDR3 DNA: TGTGCCAGCAGCTTAATCGGGACCGGCTACACCTTC; CDR3 protein: CASSLIGTGYTF
D gene: -; J gene: TRBJ2-7; clone size: many; V gene: TRBV2; CDR3 DNA: TGTGCCAGCAGACCCGGGATAAACTACGAGCAGTACTTC; CDR3 protein: CASRPGINYEQYF
D gene: TRBD2; J gene: TRBJ2-5; clone size: -; V gene: TRBV19; CDR3 DNA: TGTGCCAGCAGCTCTTCTCCGGGACTAGCGGGAGGCGAGACCCAGTACTTC; CDR3 protein: CASSSSPGLAGGETQYF
D gene: -; J gene: TRBJ2-5; clone size: -; V gene: TRBV10-3; CDR3 DNA: TGTGCTAGTCTCGGACAGCAAGAGACCCAGTACTTC; CDR3 protein: CASLGQQETQYF
D gene: TRBD1; J gene: TRBJ1-2; clone size: many; V gene: TRBV2; CDR3 DNA: TGTGCCAGCCTGGAGAGACGGAAAGACAGGGTCGCGGGCGGCTACACCTTC; CDR3 protein: CASLERRKDRVAGGYTF
D gene: TRBD1; J gene: TRBJ1-1; clone size: many; V gene: TRBV7-9; CDR3 DNA: TGTGCCAGCAGTGACAGGGACACTGAAGCTTTCTTT; CDR3 protein: CASSDRDTEAFF
D gene: TRBD2; J gene: TRBJ2-7; clone size: -; V gene: TRBV29-1; CDR3 DNA: TGCAGCGTTGAGGGGACTAGCGGGGGGAGCTCCTACGAGCAGTACTTC; CDR3 protein: CSVEGTSGGSSYEQYF
D gene: -; J gene: TRBJ1-1; clone size: few; V gene: TRBV5-1; CDR3 DNA: TGCGCCAGCAGCCAAGCGGGAGGCGGGGTAGCCACTGAAGCTTTCTTT; CDR3 protein: CASSQAGGGVATEAFF